This TCR beta chain was found in a study of blood T cells in healthy people across ages. Study-wide points: Per million T cells, TCR beta diversity dropped roughly linearly as age increased. TCR beta diversity tracked closely with naive T cell percentage. It was not known whether donors were CMV positive (a possible confounder of expanded clonotype changes).

The CDR3 runs to 16 residues. Germline V gene sequence: CDR1 SNHLY, CDR2 FYNNEI. Between the trimmed V and J ends, which lost 7 bases and 11 bases, there was a span of 29 bases. Of note for this clonotype: Its cognate antigen is unknown.

Primers used in a second PCR of roughly 6 to 11 cycles were a sample-barcoded 5' primer and a J-beta primer mix. A tag from a template-switch adaptor with 12 random nucleotides marked each cDNA molecule. MiXCR was run by TCRdb on the 5' RACE reads, yielding one entry per CDR3 protein. The sample lists some 1.1 million distinct CDR3 sequences, more than 30% occurring once. The gene calls are TRBV2 and TRBJ2-5; no clear D gene. Sequencing was carried out using blood. The source is a man aged 18 to 29 in good health. CDR3 loop: CASTKDLPGLNNEQYF. In DNA form, the CDR3 reads TGTGCCAGCACTAAAGACCTACCGGGTCTAAACAATGAGCAGTACTTC.